The 8 T cell receptor beta chains listed next were all sequenced from one sample in a study of shared clonotypes between healthy human individuals. This table comes from immunoSEQ multiplex PCR, and its TCRdb copy is limited to in-frame clones, with some not included. Of about 1 million clones listed, around 74% are singletons. The source material was memory CD4+ T cells sorted from blood. Described subset: CD45RA-negative fraction. Source of these receptors: a man younger than 30 in good health.

V and J are TRBV5-1 and TRBJ1-1; 7 positions match TRBD1. J gave up 4 bases and V 4 bases, and 13 bases lay outside the gene matches. Germline CDR1 and CDR2: SGHRS and YFSETQ. This CDR3 region has 16 residues. DNA of the CDR3: TGCGCCAGCAGCCTAGATCCGACAGGGATGGGCACTGAAGCTTTCTTT. Translating gives CASSLDPTGMGTEAFF.

Concerning this clone: This may be a read error, as it is one base from a much larger clone. The V call is TRBV7-9, the J call TRBJ2-1; D is uncertain. Germline CDR1 reads SEHNR; CDR2 reads FQNEAQ (reference sequence). Trimming pared 1 base from V and 4 bases from J, leaving 5 bases between. The CDR3 consists of 13 residues. The CDR3 sequence: CASSLGAYNEQFF. The CDR3 region has the DNA TGTGCCAGCAGCTTAGGTGCTTACAATGAGCAGTTCTTC. The full variable domain, rest sourced from reference TRBV7-9 and TRBJ2-1, is DTGVSQNPRHKITKRGQNVTFRCDPISEHNRLYWYRQTLGQGPEFLTYFQNEAQLEKSRLLSDRFSAERPKGSFSTLEIQRTEQGDSAMYLCASSLGAYNEQFFGPGTRLTVL.

The chain has TRBV5-1 and TRBJ2-4; TRBD2 agrees at 12 bases. This CDR3 spans 17 amino acids. With V trimmed by 4 bases and J by 0 bases, 5 bases remained unmatched. Germline V CDR1 and CDR2: SGHRS, YFSETQ. The CDR3: CASSRTSGTLAKNIQYF. DNA for the CDR3: TGCGCCAGCAGCCGGACTAGCGGGACACTAGCCAAAAACATTCAGTACTTC. The full variable domain, completed using reference TRBV5-1 and TRBJ2-4, is KAGVTQTPRYLIKTRGQQVTLSCSPISGHRSVSWYQQTPGQGLQFLFEYFSETQRNKGNFPGRFSGRQFSNSRSEMNVSTLELGDSALYLCASSRTSGTLAKNIQYFGAGTRLSVL.

The chain links TRBV5-4 to TRBJ1-6; D is perhaps TRBD1 (6 bases). Germline CDR1 is SGHNT and CDR2 is YYREEE (reference sequence). The CDR3 totals 16 residues. The ends were cut back, 6 bases at V and 7 bases at J, with 20 bases in the middle. CDR3 DNA sequence: TGTGCCAGCACCTGGGGGCCTCCCCGGGGGAATTCACCCCTCCACTTT. Translating it yields CASTWGPPRGNSPLHF.

The chain recombines TRBV29-1 with TRBJ2-4, with a weak D call TRBD2 (6 bases). The CDR3 extends over 12 amino acids. Per the germline V gene, CDR1 is SQVTM and CDR2 is ANQGSEA. V was shortened by 3 bases and J by 8 bases, with 11 bases between the two germline ends. CDR3 nucleotides: TGCAGCGTTGAGGGACTCGAGGACATTCAGTACTTC. Protein: CSVEGLEDIQYF. The full variable domain, in which reference TRBV29-1 and TRBJ2-4 provide the parts outside the CDR3, is SAVISQKPSRDICQRGTSLTIQCQVDSQVTMMFWYRQQPGQSLTLIATANQGSEATYESGFVIDKFPISRPNLTFSTLTVSNMSPEDSSIYLCSVEGLEDIQYFGAGTRLSVL.

This clone came up once. The chain employs TRBV2 and TRBJ2-7, with 9 bases identical to TRBD1. The CDR3 consists of 14 residues. Trimming at V came to 7 bases and at J to 0 bases, leaving 4 bases not matched to a gene. Germline CDR1 SNHLY, CDR2 FYNNEI. The CDR3 region is CASIWDRASYEQYF. Here the CDR3 DNA reads TGTGCCAGCATTTGGGACAGGGCCTCCTACGAGCAGTACTTC.

This chain uses TRBV29-1 with TRBJ2-1; D is undetermined. The CDR3 extends over 13 amino acids. CDR1 is SQVTM and CDR2 is ANQGSEA in the germline V gene. V lost 0 bases and J lost 6, with 9 bases in between. DNA for the CDR3: TGCAGCGTTGAAGACTTTCAGAGCAATGAGCAGTTCTTC. This sequence encodes CSVEDFQSNEQFF.

The chain employs TRBV4-2 and TRBJ2-1, with 11 nucleotides matching TRBD2. V trimming: 5 bases; J trimming: 2 bases; junction bases outside the gene matches: 5. The CDR3 has 16 amino acids. Per germline, CDR1 LGHNA and CDR2 YNFKEQ. The CDR3 spells CASSLSSGGAYNEQFF. DNA of the CDR3: TGTGCCAGCAGCTTGAGTAGCGGGGGGGCCTACAATGAGCAGTTCTTC.